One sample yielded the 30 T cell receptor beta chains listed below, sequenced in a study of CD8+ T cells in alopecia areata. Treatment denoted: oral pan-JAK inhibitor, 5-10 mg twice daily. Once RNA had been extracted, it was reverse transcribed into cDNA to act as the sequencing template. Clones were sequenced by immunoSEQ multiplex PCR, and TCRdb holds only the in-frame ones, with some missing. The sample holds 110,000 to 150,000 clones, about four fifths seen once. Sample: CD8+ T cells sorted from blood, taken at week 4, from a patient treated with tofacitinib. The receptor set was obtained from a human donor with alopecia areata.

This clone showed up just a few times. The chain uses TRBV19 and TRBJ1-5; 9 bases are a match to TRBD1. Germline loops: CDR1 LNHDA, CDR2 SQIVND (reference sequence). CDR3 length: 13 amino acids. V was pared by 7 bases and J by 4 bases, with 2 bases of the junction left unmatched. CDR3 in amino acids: CASKGTGNQPQHF. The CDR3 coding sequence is TGTGCCAGTAAAGGGACAGGGAATCAGCCCCAGCATTTT.

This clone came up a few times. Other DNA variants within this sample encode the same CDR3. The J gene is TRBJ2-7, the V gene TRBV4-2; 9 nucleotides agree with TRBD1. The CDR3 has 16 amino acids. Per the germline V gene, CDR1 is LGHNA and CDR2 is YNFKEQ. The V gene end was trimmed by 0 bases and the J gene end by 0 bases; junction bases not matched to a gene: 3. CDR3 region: CASSQEGQGYSYEQYF. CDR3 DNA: TGTGCCAGCAGCCAAGAGGGACAGGGTTACTCCTACGAGCAGTACTTC.

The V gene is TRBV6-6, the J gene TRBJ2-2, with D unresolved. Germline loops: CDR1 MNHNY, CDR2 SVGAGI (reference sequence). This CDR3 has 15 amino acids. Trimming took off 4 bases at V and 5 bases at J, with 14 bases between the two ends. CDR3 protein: CASSSIVSSTGELFF. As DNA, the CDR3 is TGTGCCAGCAGTTCCATCGTATCCAGTACCGGGGAGCTGTTTTTT.

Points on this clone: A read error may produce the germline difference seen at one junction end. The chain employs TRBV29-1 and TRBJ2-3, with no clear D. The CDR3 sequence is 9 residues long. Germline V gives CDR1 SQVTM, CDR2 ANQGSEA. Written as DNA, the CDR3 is TGTGGGGATGGAGATACGCAGTATTTT. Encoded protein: CGDGDTQYF.

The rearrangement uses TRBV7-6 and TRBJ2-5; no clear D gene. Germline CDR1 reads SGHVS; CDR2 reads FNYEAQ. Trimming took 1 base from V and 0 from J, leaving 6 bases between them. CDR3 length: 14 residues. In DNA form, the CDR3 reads TGTGCCAGCAGCTTAGAGGCTAACCAAGAGACCCAGTACTTC. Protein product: CASSLEANQETQYF.

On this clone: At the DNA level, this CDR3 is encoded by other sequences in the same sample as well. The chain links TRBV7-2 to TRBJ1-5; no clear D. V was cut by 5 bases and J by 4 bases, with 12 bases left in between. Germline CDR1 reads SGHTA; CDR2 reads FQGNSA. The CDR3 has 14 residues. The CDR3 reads CASSPLDRNQPQHF. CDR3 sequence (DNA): TGTGCCAGCAGCCCACTGGACCGAAATCAGCCCCAGCATTTT.

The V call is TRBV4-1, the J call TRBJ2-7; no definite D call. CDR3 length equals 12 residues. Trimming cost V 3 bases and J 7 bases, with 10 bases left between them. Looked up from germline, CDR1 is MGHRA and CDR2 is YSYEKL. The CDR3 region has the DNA TGCGCCAGCAGCCACAATGATGGAGAGCAGTACTTC. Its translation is CASSHNDGEQYF.

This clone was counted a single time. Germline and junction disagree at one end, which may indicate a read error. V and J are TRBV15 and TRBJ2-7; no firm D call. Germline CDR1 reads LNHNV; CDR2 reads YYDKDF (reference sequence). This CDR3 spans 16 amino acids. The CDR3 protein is CATSRDITGTTYGQYF. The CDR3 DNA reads TGTGCCACCAGCAGAGATATAACGGGCACGACATACGGGCAGTACTTC.

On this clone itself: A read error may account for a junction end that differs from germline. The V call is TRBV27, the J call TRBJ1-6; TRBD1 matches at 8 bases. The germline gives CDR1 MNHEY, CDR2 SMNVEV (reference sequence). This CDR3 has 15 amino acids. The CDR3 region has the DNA TGTGCCAGCAGTTTATCACAGGGGGGTAATACACCCCTCCACTTT. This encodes CASSLSQGGNTPLHF.

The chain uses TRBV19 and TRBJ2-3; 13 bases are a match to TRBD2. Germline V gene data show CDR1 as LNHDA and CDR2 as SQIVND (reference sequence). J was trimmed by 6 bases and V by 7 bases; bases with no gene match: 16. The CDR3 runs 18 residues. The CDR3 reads CASTPPAGTSGVVDTQYF. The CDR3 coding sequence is TGTGCCAGTACCCCCCCGGCGGGGACTAGCGGGGTCGTTGATACGCAGTATTTT.

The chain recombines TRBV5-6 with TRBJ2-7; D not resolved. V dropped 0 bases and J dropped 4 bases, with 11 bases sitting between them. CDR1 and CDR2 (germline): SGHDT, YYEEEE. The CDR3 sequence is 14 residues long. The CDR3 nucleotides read TGTGCCAGCAGCTTGGATCTATCGGAGTACGAGCAGTACTTC. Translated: CASSLDLSEYEQYF.

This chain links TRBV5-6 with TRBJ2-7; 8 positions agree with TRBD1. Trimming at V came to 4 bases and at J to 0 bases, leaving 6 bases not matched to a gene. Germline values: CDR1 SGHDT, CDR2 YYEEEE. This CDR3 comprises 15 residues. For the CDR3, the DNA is TGTGCCAGCAGCCAGGACAGGGTGAGCTCCTACGAGCAGTACTTC. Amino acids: CASSQDRVSSYEQYF.

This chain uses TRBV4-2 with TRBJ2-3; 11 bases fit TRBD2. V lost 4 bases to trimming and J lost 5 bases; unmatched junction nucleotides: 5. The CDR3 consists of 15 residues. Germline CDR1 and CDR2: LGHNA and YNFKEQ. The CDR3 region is CASSLSGGAVDTQYF. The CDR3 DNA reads TGTGCCAGCAGCCTTAGCGGGGGGGCCGTAGATACGCAGTATTTT.

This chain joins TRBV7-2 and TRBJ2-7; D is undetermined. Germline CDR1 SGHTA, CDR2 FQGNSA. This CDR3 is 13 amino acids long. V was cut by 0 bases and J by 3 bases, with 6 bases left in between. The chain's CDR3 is CASSLATIYEQYF. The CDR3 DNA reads TGTGCCAGCAGCTTAGCGACAATCTACGAGCAGTACTTC. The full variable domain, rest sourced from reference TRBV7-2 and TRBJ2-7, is GAGVSQSPSNKVTEKGKDVELRCDPISGHTALYWYRQSLGQGLEFLIYFQGNSAPDKSGLPSDRFSAERTGGSVSTLTIQRTQQEDSAVYLCASSLATIYEQYFGPGTRLTVT.

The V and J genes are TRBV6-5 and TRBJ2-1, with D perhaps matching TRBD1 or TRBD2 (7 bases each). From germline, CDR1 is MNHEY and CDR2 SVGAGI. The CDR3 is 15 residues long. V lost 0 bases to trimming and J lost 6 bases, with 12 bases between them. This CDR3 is CASSYSARGGNEQFF. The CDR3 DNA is TGTGCCAGCAGTTACTCAGCCAGGGGGGGCAATGAGCAGTTCTTC.

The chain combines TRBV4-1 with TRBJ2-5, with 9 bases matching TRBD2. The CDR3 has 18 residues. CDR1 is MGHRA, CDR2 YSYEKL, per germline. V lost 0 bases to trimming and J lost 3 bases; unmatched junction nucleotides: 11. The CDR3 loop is CASSQDIPQASGKETQYF. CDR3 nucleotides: TGCGCCAGCAGCCAAGATATCCCCCAAGCTAGCGGGAAAGAGACCCAGTACTTC.

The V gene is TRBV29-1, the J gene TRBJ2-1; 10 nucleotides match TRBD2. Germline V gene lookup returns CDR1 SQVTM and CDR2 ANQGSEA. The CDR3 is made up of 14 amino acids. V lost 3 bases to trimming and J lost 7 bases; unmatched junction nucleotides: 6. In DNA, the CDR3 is TGCAGCGTTGATCGCACTAGCGGGGTAAATGAGCAGTTCTTC. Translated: CSVDRTSGVNEQFF.

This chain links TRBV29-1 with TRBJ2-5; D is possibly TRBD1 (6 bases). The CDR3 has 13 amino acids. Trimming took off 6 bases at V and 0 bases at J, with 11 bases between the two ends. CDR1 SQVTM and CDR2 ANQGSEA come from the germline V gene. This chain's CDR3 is CSVDGQNQETQYF. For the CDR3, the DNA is TGCAGCGTCGACGGACAGAACCAAGAGACCCAGTACTTC.

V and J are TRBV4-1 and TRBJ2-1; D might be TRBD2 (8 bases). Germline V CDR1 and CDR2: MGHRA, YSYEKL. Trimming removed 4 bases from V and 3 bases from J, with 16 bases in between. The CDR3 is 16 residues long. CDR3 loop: CASSPGGRGGYNEQFF. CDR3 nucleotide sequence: TGCGCCAGCAGCCCAGGGGGACGGGGGGGCTACAATGAGCAGTTCTTC.

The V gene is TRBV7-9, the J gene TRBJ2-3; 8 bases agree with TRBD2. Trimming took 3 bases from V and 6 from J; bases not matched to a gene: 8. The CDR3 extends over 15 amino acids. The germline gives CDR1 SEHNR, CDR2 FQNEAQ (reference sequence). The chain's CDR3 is CASSFLGTRGDTQYF. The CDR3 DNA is TGTGCCAGCAGCTTCCTAGGGACTAGAGGCGATACGCAGTATTTT.

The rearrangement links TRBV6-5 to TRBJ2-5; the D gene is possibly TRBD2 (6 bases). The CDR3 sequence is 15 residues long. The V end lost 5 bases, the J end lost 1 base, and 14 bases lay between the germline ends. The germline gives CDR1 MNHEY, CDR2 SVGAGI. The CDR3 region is CASSPLEGSQETQYF. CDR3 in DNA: TGTGCCAGCAGTCCGCTGGAGGGGTCCCAAGAGACCCAGTACTTC.

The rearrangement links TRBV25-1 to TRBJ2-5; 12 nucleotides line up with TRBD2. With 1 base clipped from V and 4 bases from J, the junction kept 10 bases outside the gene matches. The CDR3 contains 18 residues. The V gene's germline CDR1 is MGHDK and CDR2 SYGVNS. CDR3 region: CASSEFSATSGGRETQYF. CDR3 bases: TGTGCCAGCAGTGAATTTTCAGCGACTAGCGGGGGAAGAGAGACCCAGTACTTC.

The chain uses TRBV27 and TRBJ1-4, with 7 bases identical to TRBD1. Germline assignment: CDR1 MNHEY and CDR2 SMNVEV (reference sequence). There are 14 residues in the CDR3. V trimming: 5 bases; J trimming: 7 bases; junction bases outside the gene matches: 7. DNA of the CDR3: TGTGCCAGCAGTACGGGACAGCCAAGTGAAAAACTGTTTTTT. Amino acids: CASSTGQPSEKLFF.

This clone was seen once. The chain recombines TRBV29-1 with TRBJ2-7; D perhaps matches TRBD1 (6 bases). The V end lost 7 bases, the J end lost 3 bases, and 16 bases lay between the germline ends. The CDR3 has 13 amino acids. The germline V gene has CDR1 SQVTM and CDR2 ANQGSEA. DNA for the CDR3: TGCAGCGGGGACATTCCACCTAACTACGAGCAGTACTTC. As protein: CSGDIPPNYEQYF.

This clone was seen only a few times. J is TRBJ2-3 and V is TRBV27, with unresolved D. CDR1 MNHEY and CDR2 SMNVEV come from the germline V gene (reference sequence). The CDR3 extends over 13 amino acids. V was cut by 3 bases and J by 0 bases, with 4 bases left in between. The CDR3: CASSFVSTDTQYF. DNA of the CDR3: TGTGCCAGCAGTTTTGTGAGCACAGATACGCAGTATTTT.

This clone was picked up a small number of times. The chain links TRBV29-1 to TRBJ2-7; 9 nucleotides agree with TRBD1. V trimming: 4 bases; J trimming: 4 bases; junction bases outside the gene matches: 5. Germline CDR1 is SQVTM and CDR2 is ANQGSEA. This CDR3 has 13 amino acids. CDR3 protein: CSVAGTGQYEQYF. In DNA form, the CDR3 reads TGCAGCGTTGCCGGGACAGGGCAATACGAGCAGTACTTC.

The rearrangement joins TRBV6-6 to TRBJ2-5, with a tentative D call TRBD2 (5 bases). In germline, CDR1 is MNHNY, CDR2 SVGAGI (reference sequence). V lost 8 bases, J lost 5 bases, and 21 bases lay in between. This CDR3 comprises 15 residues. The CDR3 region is CASGPRGLWSETQYF. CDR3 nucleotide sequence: TGTGCCAGCGGCCCTAGAGGACTCTGGTCGGAGACCCAGTACTTC.

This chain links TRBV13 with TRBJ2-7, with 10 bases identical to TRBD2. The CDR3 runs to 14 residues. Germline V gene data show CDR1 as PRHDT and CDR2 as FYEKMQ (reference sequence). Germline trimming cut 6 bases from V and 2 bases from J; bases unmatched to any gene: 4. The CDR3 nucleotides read TGTGCCAGCAGGAAAAGCGGGGGGGCCTACGAGCAGTACTTC. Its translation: CASRKSGGAYEQYF.

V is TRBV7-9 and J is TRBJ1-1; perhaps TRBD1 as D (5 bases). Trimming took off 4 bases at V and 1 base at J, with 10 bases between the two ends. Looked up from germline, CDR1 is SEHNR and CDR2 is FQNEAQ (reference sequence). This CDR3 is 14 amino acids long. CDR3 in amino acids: CASSSLGGNTEAFF. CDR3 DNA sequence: TGTGCCAGCAGCTCCCTTGGGGGGAACACTGAAGCTTTCTTT.

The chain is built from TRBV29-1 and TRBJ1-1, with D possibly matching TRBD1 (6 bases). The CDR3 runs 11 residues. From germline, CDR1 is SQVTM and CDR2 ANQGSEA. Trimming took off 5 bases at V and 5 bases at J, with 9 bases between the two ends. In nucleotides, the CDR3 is TGCAGCGTTCCGACAGGTACTGAAGCTTTCTTT. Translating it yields CSVPTGTEAFF.